The present T cell receptor (beta chain) was sequenced within a study of cytomegalovirus exposure and HLA in healthy donors. Findings of the study overall: According to a later analysis, donors in an Asian-associated ancestry cluster reportedly had fewer N-insertions than the approximately 620-donor mean. Data from an earlier analysis indicated that most TCR beta V segments were productive either about 90% or about 30% of the time.

Worth noting for this clone: Its antigen is undetermined.

Germline V CDR1 and CDR2: MNHEY, SVGAGI. This CDR3 spans 15 amino acids. The J segment lost 0 bases and the V segment lost 10 bases, leaving 9 bases of the junction unmatched. In the PCR, 60 Vbeta and 13 Jbeta primers were used. Some clones are missing from TCRdb's copy, which holds only in-frame ones; the method was immunoSEQ multiplex PCR. Of 70,000 or so clones listed, more than 80% are singletons. The specimen was PBMCs. This chain connects TRBV6-5 to TRBJ1-3; TRBD1 matches at 7 bases. The sequence was collected from a woman in her 30s in good health and CMV-seronegative. CDR3 sequence: CATTRTGDSGNTIYF. In DNA, the CDR3 is TGTGCCACAACCCGGACAGGCGACTCTGGAAACACCATATATTTT.